This TCR beta chain was identified in a study of T-cell memory formation after mild COVID-19. General observations from the study: CD4/CD8 balance held among clones contracting day 15 to 85, and later expanders leaned CD4+. Pre-infection memory held some responding clones, suggesting pre-existing cross-reactive T cells responded.

Each CDR3 protein is one row after TCRdb ran MiXCR on the 5' RACE reads. The table records approximately 400,000 distinct CDR3 sequences, around 17% of them present only once. Of note for this clonotype: Antigen: not known.

Per the germline V gene, CDR1 is MNHNY and CDR2 is SVGAGI (reference sequence). The CDR3 totals 14 residues. The V gene end was trimmed by 0 bases and the J gene end by 6 bases; junction bases not matched to a gene: 3. This chain links TRBV6-6 with TRBJ2-7; TRBD1 matches 9 bases. Material for sequencing was PBMCs or a T cell subset sorted from them (not recorded which). The sequence was collected from a young man who had mild COVID-19 (a few samples of this study predate the infection). Cell type and time point are not known. This CDR3 is CASSYSGTGFEQYF. CDR3 sequence (DNA): TGTGCCAGCAGTTACTCCGGGACAGGGTTCGAGCAGTACTTC.